This T cell receptor (beta chain) was documented in a study of CD8+ T cells in alopecia areata. Trimming cost V 6 bases and J 5 bases, with 17 bases left between them. The CDR3 is 14 amino acids. Germline loops: CDR1 SNHLY, CDR2 FYNNEI. The authors sorted CD4+ and CD8+ T cells from PBMCs. Isolated RNA was reverse transcribed into cDNA used as the sequencing template. Using immunoSEQ multiplex PCR, the repertoire was profiled, and TCRdb retains in-frame clones only, with some absent. The table has 150,000 or so clones, 45% to 60% seen once. The sequenced material came from CD4+ T cells sorted from blood. This sequence joins TRBV2 and TRBJ2-7; perhaps TRBD2 as D (6 bases). This clonotype was sampled from a human donor in good health. This CDR3 is CASSPGLAPHEQYF. As DNA, the CDR3 is TGTGCCAGCAGCCCGGGGCTAGCGCCCCACGAGCAGTACTTC.